A single T cell receptor (beta chain) is shown here with its context. At the DNA level, this CDR3 is encoded by other sequences in the same sample as well. The sample is drawn from a study of blood T cell repertoires in COVID-19. In the study overall: Collection of acute and convalescent COVID-19 samples took place in the United States, Italy and Spain. Sources were T cells, B-cell-depleted T cells, or PBMCs; the material itself was cDNA or gDNA.

This CDR3 is 13 amino acids long. Per the germline V gene, CDR1 is SGHNT and CDR2 is YYREEE (reference sequence). After removal of 0 bases from V and 8 bases from J, the junction contained 4 bases not matched to a gene. Original processing methods: Estimation of nucleated cell counts relied on the amplification of reference gene primers. TCRdb's table, derived via immunoSEQ multiplex PCR, lists solely in-frame clones and lacks some. The V and J calls and clone size come from that table; D and trimming were worked out from the DNA. The profile shows approximately 100,000 clones, roughly 80% of them singletons.

This chain uses TRBV5-4 with TRBJ1-2, with 7 bases that match TRBD1. The specimen sequenced was peripheral blood. The receptor was isolated from a man in his 60s with acute or convalescent COVID-19. Here the CDR3 DNA reads TGTGCCAGCAGCTTGGACAGGGGCGGCGGCTACACCTTC. It codes for CASSLDRGGGYTF.